The next 16 T cell receptor beta chains were all read from a single sample in a study of T cell clones after liver transplantation. Profiling relied on immunoSEQ multiplex PCR, and the TCRdb table lists in-frame clones only, not all of them. Altogether 65,000 to 80,000 clones are present, approximately 80% being singletons, with the ten largest covering about 0.6%. Sample: CD4+ T cells from blood, taken before liver transplant. The receptor source for this set is a human donor who received a liver transplant.

CDR3 bases: TGTGCCAGCACCAAGATCTGGGGAGCTTTCTTT. It translates to CASTKIWGAFF. V usage is TRBV28 and J usage is TRBJ1-1, with D uncertain. This CDR3 comprises 11 residues. V lost 7 bases, J lost 10 bases, and 13 bases lay in between. The germline V gene has CDR1 MDHEN and CDR2 SYDVKM.

CDR3 nucleotides: TGCGCCAGCAGCATAGGGACTAGAAATGAGCAGTTCTTC. Encoded protein: CASSIGTRNEQFF. The rearrangement joins TRBV5-1 to TRBJ2-1; 8 bases are a match to TRBD2. The V and J ends lost 4 bases and 7 bases, in that order; junction bases with no gene match: 4. Per germline, CDR1 SGHRS and CDR2 YFSETQ. The CDR3 has 13 residues.

The chain uses TRBV5-1 and TRBJ2-7; 9 nucleotides align to TRBD2. Germline V gives CDR1 SGHRS, CDR2 YFSETQ. With V trimmed by 3 bases and J by 1 base, 8 bases remained unmatched. The CDR3 is 16 amino acids. Here the CDR3 reads CASSWGGSGRSYEQYF. CDR3 DNA: TGCGCCAGCAGCTGGGGAGGTAGCGGGAGATCCTACGAGCAGTACTTC.

The rearrangement uses TRBV11-2 and TRBJ2-5; perhaps D is TRBD1 or TRBD2 (5 bases each). Germline loops: CDR1 SGHAT, CDR2 FQNNGV. This CDR3 has 15 residues. V lost 3 bases and J 7 bases, leaving 18 bases between the germline ends. CDR3 in amino acids: CASSFRDPAWGTQYF. Here the CDR3 DNA reads TGTGCCAGCAGCTTTCGGGACCCCGCGTGGGGGACCCAGTACTTC.

The chain joins TRBV29-1 to TRBJ2-1; 9 bases are a match to TRBD2. V shed 3 bases and J 4 bases; nucleotides not matched to a gene: 4. The CDR3 has 14 amino acids. Germline V gene lookup returns CDR1 SQVTM and CDR2 ANQGSEA. The CDR3 reads CSVDGGRGYNEQFF. DNA of the CDR3: TGCAGCGTTGATGGCGGGAGGGGGTACAATGAGCAGTTCTTC.

The genes are TRBV28 and TRBJ2-2, with D possibly being TRBD1 (6 bases). Germline CDR1 and CDR2: MDHEN and SYDVKM. CDR3 size: 16 residues. V lost 3 bases and J lost 2, with 13 bases in between. As DNA, the CDR3 is TGTGCCAGCAGTTTTGAGGGGGTTGGAAACACCGGGGAGCTGTTTTTT. Amino acids: CASSFEGVGNTGELFF.

The chain employs TRBV27 and TRBJ2-1, with D uncertain. V dropped 6 bases and J dropped 0 bases, with 21 bases sitting between them. The CDR3 is 18 amino acids. Germline V gene data show CDR1 as MNHEY and CDR2 as SMNVEV (reference sequence). The CDR3 loop is CASSYTFLASSSYNEQFF. As DNA, the CDR3 is TGTGCCAGCAGCTATACCTTCCTGGCGTCGAGCTCCTACAATGAGCAGTTCTTC.

The chain combines TRBV18 with TRBJ1-2, with D unclear. Germline lookup yields CDR1 KGHSH and CDR2 LQKENI. CDR3 size: 11 residues. The V gene lost 6 bases and the J gene lost 8 bases, with 10 bases spanning the gap. In DNA form, the CDR3 reads TGTGCCAGCTCTCCGCGCGTAGGCTACACCTTC. Amino acids: CASSPRVGYTF.

The V and J genes are TRBV15 and TRBJ2-2; TRBD1 might be the D (5 bases). From germline, CDR1 is LNHNV and CDR2 YYDKDF (reference sequence). V was pared by 4 bases and J by 8 bases, with 14 bases between. This CDR3 is 14 amino acids long. For the CDR3, the DNA is TGTGCCACCAGCATCCCTGGGGCGAAAGGGGAGCTGTTTTTT. This translates into CATSIPGAKGELFF.

V gene TRBV6-5 combines with J gene TRBJ2-7; possible D gene TRBD2, 6 bases. Germline CDR1 is MNHEY and CDR2 is SVGAGI. The CDR3 has 15 amino acids. Trimming pared 0 bases from V and 3 bases from J, leaving 12 bases between. Here the CDR3 DNA reads TGTGCCAGCAGTTACTCGAACGGGGGACGCTACGAGCAGTACTTC. Translation: CASSYSNGGRYEQYF.

The rearrangement joins TRBV19 to TRBJ1-2; possibly TRBD1 for D (5 bases). V shed 7 bases and J shed 4 bases, with 16 bases lying between them. CDR1 LNHDA and CDR2 SQIVND come from the germline V gene (reference sequence). This CDR3 region has 14 residues. For the CDR3, the DNA is TGTGCCAGTACCCCCGACAGTTACTCCTATGGCTACACCTTC. Its translation is CASTPDSYSYGYTF.

This clone was seen only once. V and J are TRBV7-8 and TRBJ2-7; 9 positions agree with TRBD1. V shed 5 bases and J 2 bases; nucleotides not matched to a gene: 7. The CDR3 length is 15 residues. The germline V gene has CDR1 SGHVS and CDR2 FQNEAQ. The CDR3 is CASSPRQGGAYEQYF. CDR3 in DNA: TGTGCCAGCAGCCCACGACAGGGGGGGGCCTACGAGCAGTACTTC.

The V call is TRBV4-1, the J call TRBJ1-1; 7 bases fit TRBD1. The CDR3 consists of 18 residues. The V segment lost 1 base and the J segment 5 bases; nucleotides outside the gene matches: 16. Looked up from germline, CDR1 is MGHRA and CDR2 is YSYEKL. CDR3 nucleotide sequence: TGCGCCAGCAGCCAAGGACCGGGGACAAGCGCCAGGGGGACTGAAGCTTTCTTT. Translated, it gives CASSQGPGTSARGTEAFF.

The CDR3 sequence: CASSFPRGSRWTYEQYF. In DNA form, the CDR3 reads TGTGCCAGCAGCTTTCCCCGAGGGAGCCGCTGGACCTACGAGCAGTACTTC. The chain combines TRBV11-2 with TRBJ2-7, with D possibly being TRBD2 (5 bases). The CDR3 covers 17 residues. Trimming took 3 bases from V and 2 from J, leaving 20 bases between them. CDR1 and CDR2 from the germline V gene are SGHAT and FQNNGV.

The chain has TRBV7-2 and TRBJ2-5; D ambiguous. The J call could be wrong; TRBJ2-7 is a better fit for the DNA end. The CDR3 sequence is 13 residues long. Germline V lookup: CDR1 SGHTA, CDR2 FQGNSA. CDR3 in DNA: TGTGCCAGCAGCTTCCGACGCTACCACGAGCAGTACTTC. Encoded protein: CASSFRRYHEQYF.

The chain couples TRBV5-1 to TRBJ1-4; D might be TRBD1 (6 bases). In germline, CDR1 is SGHRS, CDR2 YFSETQ. This CDR3 contains 15 residues. The germline V and J ends were trimmed by 6 bases and 6 bases, with 18 bases remaining between them. This chain's CDR3 is CASTATNGGHEKLFF. The CDR3 bases are TGCGCCAGCACCGCTACCAACGGGGGCCATGAAAAACTGTTTTTT.